Listed below are T cell receptor beta chains from one sample, sequenced in a study of beta chain features in type 1 diabetes. Measured with immunoSEQ multiplex PCR; TCRdb has only the in-frame clones, and not every one. The sample consists of 500,000 to 850,000 clones, 11% to 15% of them appearing once. The material sequenced was naive CD4+ T cells from blood. The receptors were sampled from a man between 18 and 35 years old with type 1 diabetes. Both conserved end residues are part of each CDR3. D genes are given only for firm matches. Clone size is given for some rows only: seen once, a few or many times, or a class if the clone is expanded.

-	TRBV5-1	TRBJ2-1	18	-	TGCGCCAGCAGCTTGACCATTCTAGCAGGCGCATCCTACAATGAGCAGTTCTTC	CASSLTILAGASYNEQFF
TRBD1	TRBV18	TRBJ2-7	14	few	TGTGCCAGCTCACCGGCAGGGGGCTCCTACGAGCAGTACTTC	CASSPAGGSYEQYF
TRBD2	TRBV25-1	TRBJ2-7	14	-	TGTGCCAGCAGTCCTAGCGGGAGGTACTACGAGCAGTACTTC	CASSPSGRYYEQYF
-	TRBV5-4	TRBJ1-2	14	-	TGTGCCAGCAGCTTGAGCCCAAATAACTATGGCTACACCTTC	CASSLSPNNYGYTF
TRBD2	TRBV13	TRBJ2-1	14	-	TGTGCCAGCAGCTTACGGACTAGCGGGAGTGAGCAGTTCTTC	CASSLRTSGSEQFF
-	TRBV14	TRBJ2-1	15	few	TGTGCCAGCAGCCTCCGTCAGGGGAGCTACAATGAGCAGTTCTTC	CASSLRQGSYNEQFF
TRBD1	TRBV2	TRBJ2-3	13	few	TGTGCCAGCGGGGGACAGGGCACAGATACGCAGTATTTT	CASGGQGTDTQYF
TRBD1	TRBV9	TRBJ1-4	15	few	TGTGCCAGCAGCGCCCGGACAGGCTGGGGTGAAAAACTGTTTTTT	CASSARTGWGEKLFF
TRBD1	TRBV5-1	TRBJ2-3	14	few	TGCGCCAGCAGCTTCGGGACAGGCACAGATACGCAGTATTTT	CASSFGTGTDTQYF
-	TRBV11-2	TRBJ1-2	14	-	TGTGCCAGCAGCGCCCACAGGGAAAGCTATGGCTACACCTTC	CASSAHRESYGYTF
TRBD2	TRBV19	TRBJ2-1	16	-	TGTGCCAGTAGTATAGACGCTAGCGGGAGCTGGAATGAGCAGTTCTTC	CASSIDASGSWNEQFF
-	TRBV5-1	TRBJ2-6	12	-	TGCGCCAGCAGCCCCCTGGGCTTTTTCCTGACTTTC	CASSPLGFFLTF
-	TRBV9	TRBJ1-5	14	few	TGTGCCAGCAGCCAGGGGACCTCCAATCAGCCCCAGCATTTT	CASSQGTSNQPQHF
-	TRBV27	TRBJ2-7	14	-	TGTGCCAGCAGTAGAAAAGCGTCGTCTTACGAGCAGTACTTC	CASSRKASSYEQYF
-	TRBV4-3	TRBJ2-3	12	-	TGCGCCAGCAGATCCGACACAGATACGCAGTATTTT	CASRSDTDTQYF
TRBD1	TRBV10-3	TRBJ1-5	14	few	TGTGCCATCAGTGAAGGGACAGGAGGTCAGCCCCAGCATTTT	CAISEGTGGQPQHF
-	TRBV28	TRBJ2-3	14	-	TGTGCCAGCAGTTCCGGGACTAGCACAGATACGCAGTATTTT	CASSSGTSTDTQYF
-	TRBV7-2	TRBJ2-3	12	few	TGTGCCAGCAGCTTCAGGGAGGATACGCAGTATTTT	CASSFREDTQYF
-	TRBV29-1	TRBJ1-4	12	-	TGCAGCGTTGGGGCAGGGGATGAAAAACTGTTTTTT	CSVGAGDEKLFF
-	TRBV6-6	TRBJ1-2	14	few	TGTGCCAGCAGTTACTCAGGGGAGGGCTATGGCTACACCTTC	CASSYSGEGYGYTF
-	TRBV27	TRBJ2-4	13	-	TGTGCCACCGGGCGCTTAGCCAAAAACATTCAGTACTTC	CATGRLAKNIQYF
-	TRBV10-3	TRBJ2-7	13	-	TGTGCCATCAATGCCGGAACTACCTACGAGCAGTACTTC	CAINAGTTYEQYF
TRBD2	TRBV7-6	TRBJ2-1	13	-	TGTGCCAGCAGCTTCCCCGCTAGCGGGAAACTTTTCTTC	CASSFPASGKLFF
-	TRBV14	TRBJ2-1	12	many	TGTGCCAGCAGCCGAGACCGGGGTCCCGAGTTCTTC	CASSRDRGPEFF
TRBD1	TRBV7-3	TRBJ1-2	18	-	TGTGCCAGCAGCTTAATACTGCGAGGGGGCTTGAAATTCGGGTGCTACACCTTC	CASSLILRGGLKFGCYTF